The next 26 T cell receptor beta chains were all read from a single sample in a study of Graves' ophthalmopathy and Graves' hyperthyroidism. As the template, RNA transcripts were used to amplify TCR beta CDR3 regions. HTBI-primed first-round RT-PCR preceded second-round multiplex PCR. One entry per CDR3 protein results from TCRdb running MiXCR on the multiplex PCR reads. The data show roughly 400,000 distinct CDR3 sequences, over 15% seen once. Sequencing was done on a sample of peripheral blood. Receptors originate from a woman between 18 and 29 years old with stable Graves' hyperthyroidism.

In this sample, this clonotype turned up many times. The chain is built from TRBV2 and TRBJ2-7, with 7 bases lining up with TRBD1. The germline V gene encodes CDR1 SNHLY and CDR2 FYNNEI. V lost 9 bases to trimming and J lost 1 base; unmatched junction nucleotides: 6. This CDR3 is 13 amino acids long. The CDR3 here is CARSRDRSYEQYF. The CDR3 coding sequence is TGTGCCAGGTCCCGGGACAGATCCTACGAGCAGTACTTC.

Many counts were recorded for this clonotype. The chain recombines TRBV6-1 with TRBJ2-7, with D unclear. Trimming took 6 bases from V and 7 from J, leaving 10 bases between them. The CDR3 has 11 amino acids. Germline lookup yields CDR1 MNHNS and CDR2 SASEGT. CDR3 sequence reads: CASSRTGEQYF. In DNA form, the CDR3 reads TGTGCCAGCAGCCGAACCGGAGAGCAGTACTTC.

This clonotype showed up many times. This chain joins TRBV12-3 or TRBV12-4 and TRBJ1-3, with D perhaps TRBD1 (5 bases). The CDR3 has 13 amino acids. V shed 6 bases and J shed 2 bases, with 8 bases lying between them. In DNA, the CDR3 is TGTGCCAGCAGCCGGACAACTGGAAACACCATATATTTT. This translates into CASSRTTGNTIYF.

This rearrangement joins TRBV19 to TRBJ2-7, with D unresolved. The V end was cut by 6 bases, the J end by 3 bases, with 12 bases between. The CDR3 extends over 13 amino acids. The V gene's germline CDR1 is LNHDA and CDR2 SQIVND (reference sequence). CDR3: CASSPNSDYEQYF. The CDR3 coding sequence is TGTGCCAGTAGCCCCAACAGCGACTACGAGCAGTACTTC. The full variable domain, in which reference TRBV19 and TRBJ2-7 provide the parts outside the CDR3, is DGGITQSPKYLFRKEGQNVTLSCEQNLNHDAMYWYRQDPGQGLRLIYYSQIVNDFQKGDIAEGYSVSREKKESFPLTVTSAQKNPTAFYLCASSPNSDYEQYFGPGTRLTVT.

This chain connects TRBV2 to TRBJ2-7; 9 nucleotides line up with TRBD1. Trimming took 4 bases from V and 0 from J; bases not matched to a gene: 4. Germline CDR1 reads SNHLY; CDR2 reads FYNNEI. The CDR3 loop spans 15 amino acids. This CDR3 is CASSGTGQGSYEQYF. The CDR3 DNA reads as TGTGCCAGCAGTGGAACGGGACAGGGCTCCTACGAGCAGTACTTC.

Here the CDR3 reads CASSFASSGVEQYF. The DNA of the CDR3 is TGTGCCAGCAGTTTCGCTTCTAGCGGGGTCGAGCAGTACTTC. The chain has TRBV12-3 or TRBV12-4 and TRBJ2-7; TRBD2 matches 9 bases. The V gene end was trimmed by 3 bases and the J gene end by 6 bases; junction bases not matched to a gene: 6. The CDR3 is 14 residues long.

This clonotype turned up a few times. The rearrangement links TRBV10-2 to TRBJ1-1; the D is unclear. This CDR3 comprises 11 residues. The germline V gene has CDR1 WSHSY and CDR2 SAAADI. The V end lost 3 bases, the J end lost 11 bases, and 10 bases lay between the germline ends. The CDR3 DNA is TGCGCCAGCAGTGATCCCAGGAGGGCTTTCTTT. Translation: CASSDPRRAFF.

This clonotype appeared many times. The chain carries TRBV2 and TRBJ2-7; D is uncertain. Germline CDR1 is SNHLY and CDR2 is FYNNEI. V dropped 0 bases and J dropped 3 bases, with 18 bases sitting between them. The CDR3 has 17 residues. The CDR3 DNA reads as TGTGCCAGCAGTGAAGCGCCGTCGCAGTCCTACTACTACGAGCAGTACTTC. Translation gives CASSEAPSQSYYYEQYF.

This clonotype appeared many times. The genes are TRBV5-1 and TRBJ2-7, with D perhaps being TRBD1 or TRBD2 (6 bases each). The V gene's germline CDR1 is SGHRS and CDR2 YFSETQ. This CDR3 has 14 amino acids. V lost 5 bases to trimming and J lost 4 bases, with 16 bases between them. The CDR3 spells CASRPRGREYEQYF. CDR3 DNA sequence: TGCGCCAGCAGACCACGGGGGCGCGAATACGAGCAGTACTTC. The entire variable domain, with the rest obtained from reference TRBV5-1 and TRBJ2-7, is as follows: KAGVTQTPRYLIKTRGQQVTLSCSPISGHRSVSWYQQTPGQGLQFLFEYFSETQRNKGNFPGRFSGRQFSNSRSEMNVSTLELGDSALYLCASRPRGREYEQYFGPGTRLTVT.

The table lists this clonotype with a few counts. CDR3 sequence: CASSQDPAVNYYEQYF. CDR3 in DNA: TGCGCCAGCAGCCAAGATCCGGCAGTCAATTACTACGAGCAGTACTTC. The chain couples TRBV4-1 to TRBJ2-7; D is undetermined. Trimming pared 0 bases from V and 3 bases from J, leaving 15 bases between. There are 16 residues in the CDR3. Germline-derived CDR1 and CDR2 are MGHRA and YSYEKL.

This clonotype was seen ten or more times. The chain has TRBV5-1 and TRBJ2-5; no reliable D call. Trimming pared 4 bases from V and 2 bases from J, leaving 9 bases between. The CDR3 is 13 residues long. From germline, CDR1 is SGHRS and CDR2 YFSETQ. Here the CDR3 reads CASSPRPQETQYF. The CDR3 nucleotides read TGCGCCAGCAGCCCCCGACCTCAAGAGACCCAGTACTTC.

This clonotype was observed at least ten times. The chain uses TRBV6-5 and TRBJ1-1; D remains unclear. In germline, CDR1 is MNHEY, CDR2 SVGAGI. This CDR3 comprises 15 residues. With 5 bases removed from V and 1 base from J, the gap between germline ends came to 14 bases. The CDR3 bases are TGTGCCAGCAGTCCCCGGGCCGAGAGGAACACTGAAGCTTTCTTT. It yields the protein CASSPRAERNTEAFF.

The DNA for the CDR3 is TGTGCCAGCAGGGGGATGAGCAATCAGCCCCAGCATTTT. It is translated as CASRGMSNQPQHF. The chain links TRBV12-3 or TRBV12-4 to TRBJ1-5; D remains ambiguous. The CDR3 totals 13 residues. The V end was cut by 6 bases, the J end by 1 base, with 7 bases between.

This clonotype was picked up many times. The chain has TRBV4-1 and TRBJ2-7; perhaps TRBD1 as D (5 bases). This CDR3 is built from 15 residues. The germline gives CDR1 MGHRA, CDR2 YSYEKL. Trimming removed 4 bases at V and 5 bases at J, with 18 bases between. The CDR3 is CASSRTLQGINEQYF. CDR3 DNA: TGCGCCAGCAGCCGAACCCTCCAGGGTATCAACGAGCAGTACTTC.

On this clonotype: A much larger clone differs by one base, so this may be a read error. This chain joins TRBV12-3 or TRBV12-4 and TRBJ2-5; D gene uncertain. This CDR3 spans 12 amino acids. In nucleotides, the CDR3 is TGTGCCAGCAGTTTAGCGAAAGATACCCAGTACTTC. Translated: CASSLAKDTQYF.

This clonotype was counted ten times or more. The CDR3 nucleotides read TGTGCCATCAGTAACAGGGATCAGCCCCAGCATTTT. It codes for CAISNRDQPQHF. The gene calls are TRBV10-3 and TRBJ1-5, with D possibly TRBD1 on 6 matching bases. CDR3 size: 12 residues. CDR1 and CDR2 (germline): ENHRY, SYGVKD. Trimming pared 5 bases from V and 5 bases from J, leaving 7 bases between.

The table lists this clonotype with many counts. The chain carries TRBV7-2 and TRBJ1-3, with D tentatively TRBD1 (5 bases). CDR1 is SGHTA, CDR2 FQGNSA, per germline. Trimming took off 0 bases at V and 4 bases at J, with 13 bases between the two ends. The CDR3 contains 16 residues. The CDR3 loop reads CASSLAGPGLGNTIYF. CDR3 nucleotide sequence: TGTGCCAGCAGCTTAGCTGGTCCAGGGTTGGGAAACACCATATATTTT.

This clonotype was observed many times. The genes are TRBV7-9 and TRBJ1-1; 8 bases agree with TRBD1. This CDR3 has 12 amino acids. CDR1 is SEHNR and CDR2 is FQNEAQ in the germline V gene (reference sequence). The V segment lost 8 bases and the J segment 7 bases; nucleotides outside the gene matches: 6. The CDR3 DNA follows: TGTGCCAGCTGGGACAGGATCGATGAAGCTTTCTTT. Translating gives CASWDRIDEAFF.

This rearrangement joins TRBV24-1 to TRBJ2-5, with 8 bases fitting TRBD1. The V gene's germline CDR1 is KGHDR and CDR2 SFDVKD. After removal of 4 bases from V and 5 bases from J, the junction contained 8 bases not matched to a gene. CDR3 length equals 15 residues. Written as DNA, the CDR3 is TGTGCCACCAGTGAGCCACAGGGGGGAGAGGAGACCCAGTACTTC. Its protein is CATSEPQGGEETQYF.

This clonotype was found many times. This chain uses TRBV29-1 with TRBJ2-7; 10 nucleotides agree with TRBD1. The junction had 6 bases not matched to a gene; V was cut back by 6 bases and J by 4 bases. This CDR3 has 13 amino acids. Germline V gene lookup returns CDR1 SQVTM and CDR2 ANQGSEA. CDR3 DNA sequence: TGCAGCGTAGGCCGGGACAGGGGTTACGAGCAGTACTTC. Translation: CSVGRDRGYEQYF.

This clonotype was seen a few times. V is TRBV11-2 and J is TRBJ2-7; D unresolved. Germline CDR1 and CDR2: SGHAT and FQNNGV. The germline V and J ends were trimmed by 4 bases and 3 bases, with 19 bases remaining between them. CDR3 length: 16 residues. The CDR3, as DNA: TGTGCCAGCAGCTCCCGTCGGGCCACAGACCTCTACGAGCAGTACTTC. This gives the protein CASSSRRATDLYEQYF.

Turning to this clonotype: Relative to the germline gene, one junction end is altered; a read error may explain this. The chain carries TRBV20-1 and TRBJ2-5; D is undetermined. The CDR3 covers 11 residues. Germline CDR1 reads DFQATT; CDR2 reads SNEGSKA (reference sequence). This CDR3 is CGARDLKTQYF. In DNA, the CDR3 is TGCGGTGCTAGAGATCTTAAGACCCAGTACTTC.

In this sample, this clonotype turned up many times. The chain joins TRBV12-3 or TRBV12-4 to TRBJ2-7; D is possibly TRBD1 (5 bases). V lost 5 bases, J lost 4 bases, and 15 bases lay in between. The CDR3 spans 14 residues. CDR3 sequence reads: CASSRRQGLYEQYF. CDR3 bases: TGTGCCAGCAGTCGCCGCCAGGGATTGTACGAGCAGTACTTC.

V usage is TRBV11-2 and J usage is TRBJ2-7; no clear D gene. Germline CDR1 is SGHAT and CDR2 is FQNNGV. V dropped 1 base and J dropped 1 base, with 8 bases sitting between them. The CDR3 extends over 14 amino acids. The CDR3 DNA follows: TGTGCCAGCAGCTTAGGATATCCTTCCTACGAGCAGTACTTC. Translation gives CASSLGYPSYEQYF.

This clonotype was seen ten or more times. The J gene is TRBJ1-5, the V gene TRBV19; D possibly corresponds to TRBD1 (6 bases). V dropped 8 bases and J dropped 1 base, with 15 bases sitting between them. Germline-derived CDR1 and CDR2 are LNHDA and SQIVND (reference sequence). This CDR3 contains 15 residues. The CDR3 is CASRTGATSNQPQHF. The CDR3 DNA follows: TGTGCCAGTCGAACGGGGGCGACGAGCAATCAGCCCCAGCATTTT.

This clonotype was seen only a few times. This CDR3 reads CSARTGPPYQETQYF. The DNA of the CDR3 is TGCAGTGCCCGGACAGGGCCTCCGTACCAAGAGACCCAGTACTTC. The rearrangement links TRBV20-1 to TRBJ2-5, with TRBD1 identical over 8 bases. Trimming at V came to 6 bases and at J to 0 bases, leaving 9 bases not matched to a gene. The CDR3 is 15 amino acids. Germline V gene lookup returns CDR1 DFQATT and CDR2 SNEGSKA (reference sequence).